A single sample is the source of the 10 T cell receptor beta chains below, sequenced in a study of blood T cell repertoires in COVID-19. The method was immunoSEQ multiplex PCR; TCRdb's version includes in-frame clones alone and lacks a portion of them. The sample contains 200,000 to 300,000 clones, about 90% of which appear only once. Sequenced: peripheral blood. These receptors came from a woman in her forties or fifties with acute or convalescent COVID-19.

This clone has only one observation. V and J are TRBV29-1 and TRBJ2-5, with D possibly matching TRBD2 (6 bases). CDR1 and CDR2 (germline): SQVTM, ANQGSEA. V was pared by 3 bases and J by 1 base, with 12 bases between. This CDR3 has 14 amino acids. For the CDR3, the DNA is TGCAGCGTTGAGCGTGGCGGGACCCAAGAGACCCAGTACTTC. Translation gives CSVERGGTQETQYF.

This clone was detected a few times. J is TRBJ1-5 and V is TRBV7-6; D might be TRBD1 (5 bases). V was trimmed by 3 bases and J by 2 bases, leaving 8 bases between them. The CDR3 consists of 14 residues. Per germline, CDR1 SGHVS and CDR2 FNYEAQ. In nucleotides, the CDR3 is TGTGCCAGCAGCTTGGGGCAGGGCAATCAGCCCCAGCATTTT. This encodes CASSLGQGNQPQHF.

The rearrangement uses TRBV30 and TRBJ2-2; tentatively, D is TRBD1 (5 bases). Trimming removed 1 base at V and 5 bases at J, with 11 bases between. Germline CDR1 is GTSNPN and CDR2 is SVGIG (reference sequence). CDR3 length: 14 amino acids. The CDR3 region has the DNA TGTGCCTGGAGTGAAGGGGCAGGGACCGGGGAGCTGTTTTTT. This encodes CAWSEGAGTGELFF.

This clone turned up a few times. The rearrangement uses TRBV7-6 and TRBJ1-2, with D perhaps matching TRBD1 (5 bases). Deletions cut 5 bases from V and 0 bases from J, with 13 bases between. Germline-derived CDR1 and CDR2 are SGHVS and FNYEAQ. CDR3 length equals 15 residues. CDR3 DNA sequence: TGTGCCAGCAGCCCTATCACAGGTTCTAACTATGGCTACACCTTC. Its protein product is CASSPITGSNYGYTF.

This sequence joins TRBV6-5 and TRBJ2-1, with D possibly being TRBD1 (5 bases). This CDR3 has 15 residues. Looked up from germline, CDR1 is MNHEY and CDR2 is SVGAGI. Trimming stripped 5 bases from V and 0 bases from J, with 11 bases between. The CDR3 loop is CASSRQLSSYNEQFF. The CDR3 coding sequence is TGTGCCAGCAGTAGACAGCTGAGCTCCTACAATGAGCAGTTCTTC.

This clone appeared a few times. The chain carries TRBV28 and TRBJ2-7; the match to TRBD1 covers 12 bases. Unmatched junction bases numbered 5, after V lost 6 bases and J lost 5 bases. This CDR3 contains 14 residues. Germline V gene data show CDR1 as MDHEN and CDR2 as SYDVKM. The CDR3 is CASSLRDRGHEQYF. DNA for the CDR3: TGTGCCAGCAGCCTCCGGGACAGGGGGCACGAGCAGTACTTC.

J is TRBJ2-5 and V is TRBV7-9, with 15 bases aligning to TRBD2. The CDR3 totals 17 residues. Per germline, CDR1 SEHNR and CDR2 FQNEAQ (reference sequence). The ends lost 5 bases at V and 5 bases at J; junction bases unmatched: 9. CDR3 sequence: CASSTRTSGRAGETQYF. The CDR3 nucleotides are TGTGCCAGCAGCACTAGGACTAGCGGGAGGGCCGGGGAGACCCAGTACTTC.

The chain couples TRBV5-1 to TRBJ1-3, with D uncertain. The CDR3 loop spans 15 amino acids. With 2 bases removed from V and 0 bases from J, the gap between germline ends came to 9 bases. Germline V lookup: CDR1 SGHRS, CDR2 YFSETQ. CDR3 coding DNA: TGCGCCAGCAGCTTACCGGGGAGCTCTGGAAACACCATATATTTT. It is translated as CASSLPGSSGNTIYF.

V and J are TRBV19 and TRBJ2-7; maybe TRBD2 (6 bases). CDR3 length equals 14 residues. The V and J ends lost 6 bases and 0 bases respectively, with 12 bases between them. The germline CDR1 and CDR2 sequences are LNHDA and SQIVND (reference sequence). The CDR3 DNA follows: TGTGCCAGTAGATGGGGGGACCACTCCTACGAGCAGTACTTC. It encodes CASRWGDHSYEQYF. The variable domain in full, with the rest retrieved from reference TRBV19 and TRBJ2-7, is DGGITQSPKYLFRKEGQNVTLSCEQNLNHDAMYWYRQDPGQGLRLIYYSQIVNDFQKGDIAEGYSVSREKKESFPLTVTSAQKNPTAFYLCASRWGDHSYEQYFGPGTRLTVT.

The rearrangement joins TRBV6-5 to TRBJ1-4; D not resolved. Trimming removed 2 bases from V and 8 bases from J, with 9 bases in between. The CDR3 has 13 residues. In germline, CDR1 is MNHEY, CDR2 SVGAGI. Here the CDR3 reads CASSYGGEEKLFF. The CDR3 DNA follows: TGTGCCAGCAGTTACGGCGGGGAGGAAAAACTGTTTTTT.